Shown below are 22 T cell receptor beta chains from a single sample sequenced in a study of regulatory T cells in long-lasting Graves disease listed by TCRdb under 2021. The library was generated by multiplex PCR. The sequencer listed for this sample is Illumina HiSeq 4000. TCR beta libraries were built with iRepertoire HTBI primers and Arm-PCR amplification of CDR3 regions. Through fastp at Q25 and MiXCR, TCRdb rebuilt clones from the public reads, retaining in-frame beta chains. Under each unique CDR3 protein, matching rows form one entry showing the most common genes and DNA. This sample lists 450,000 to 500,000 distinct CDR3 sequences; around 16% were detected once. Jointly, the top ten make up 12% of the sample. What this sample's time point label stands for: newly diagnosed GD, antithyroid drugs for less than 3 months. For both TCR sequencing and RNA sequencing, RNA was extracted from PBMCs in TRIzol.

The same data also contributed to another study, on T cells in Graves' hyperthyroidism and ophthalmopathy.

The sequencing used peripheral blood mononuclear cells (PBMCs), collected at new diagnosis, from a patient treated with antithyroid drugs. The receptors come from a man in his forties or fifties with Graves disease. Donor details come from another sample of the same person, matched by shared clones.

This clonotype was detected only a few times. The CDR3 nucleotides read TGTGCCAGCAGTTACTCGCAAACTAGCGGGGGTGAGCAGTACTTC. Translating it yields CASSYSQTSGGEQYF. The V and J genes are TRBV6-5 and TRBJ2-7, with 11 bases matching TRBD2. V was pared by 0 bases and J by 7 bases, with 5 bases of the junction left unmatched. Germline V lookup: CDR1 MNHEY, CDR2 SVGAGI. CDR3 size: 15 residues.

This clonotype was seen at least ten times. This chain connects TRBV28 to TRBJ1-2; D is perhaps TRBD1 (6 bases). CDR3 length equals 14 residues. Germline CDR1 is MDHEN and CDR2 is SYDVKM. The germline V and J ends were trimmed by 7 bases and 3 bases, with 15 bases remaining between them. The CDR3 DNA is TGTGCCAGCAACAAACAGGGCCAAGACTATGGCTACACCTTC. This gives the protein CASNKQGQDYGYTF.

This clonotype was observed a single time. The rearrangement links TRBV4-1 to TRBJ2-7; D is unclear. The V and J ends lost 1 base and 4 bases respectively, with 17 bases between them. Germline V CDR1 and CDR2: MGHRA, YSYEKL. The CDR3 totals 16 residues. CDR3 residues: CASSQVGLTRTYEQYF. The CDR3 DNA reads as TGCGCCAGCAGCCAAGTGGGCCTCACTCGAACATACGAGCAGTACTTC.

The chain is built from TRBV29-1 and TRBJ2-7; 7 nucleotides match TRBD2. The CDR3 extends over 15 amino acids. Looked up from germline, CDR1 is SQVTM and CDR2 is ANQGSEA. J lost 3 bases, V lost 6 bases, and 14 bases had no gene match. The CDR3 DNA sequence: TGCAGCGTGGAGGCAGTAGGGGAGGGCCGCTACGAGCAGTACTTC. Translating gives CSVEAVGEGRYEQYF.

This clonotype was detected ten times or more. The rearrangement uses TRBV28 and TRBJ2-1, with TRBD2 matching over 13 bases. J was trimmed by 4 bases and V by 10 bases; bases with no gene match: 4. The CDR3 sequence is 14 residues long. Germline V lookup: CDR1 MDHEN, CDR2 SYDVKM. The CDR3 here is CATPTSGRYNEQFF. CDR3 sequence (DNA): TGTGCCACTCCGACTAGCGGGAGGTACAATGAGCAGTTCTTC.

The rearrangement uses TRBV24-1 and TRBJ2-1, with 7 nucleotides matching TRBD2. V dropped 4 bases and J dropped 5; count of bases not matched to a gene: 10. Germline V gene sequence: CDR1 KGHDR, CDR2 SFDVKD. The CDR3 runs 16 residues. The CDR3 region has the DNA TGTGCCACCAGTGACACTAGCGCCTACCCAAACAATGAGCAGTTCTTC. Its translation is CATSDTSAYPNNEQFF.

This clonotype was seen ten or more times. As DNA, the CDR3 is TGCAGTGCTAGAGATCTGAGGAGCTCCTACGAGCAGTACTTC. Protein product: CSARDLRSSYEQYF. The chain has TRBV20-1 and TRBJ2-7; D is uncertain. The germline V gene encodes CDR1 DFQATT and CDR2 SNEGSKA (reference sequence). The CDR3 has 14 amino acids. V was clipped by 0 bases and J by 0 bases, with 9 bases between them.

This clonotype has at least ten counts. This chain links TRBV2 with TRBJ2-7; no reliable D call. The CDR3 is made up of 11 amino acids. Germline-derived CDR1 and CDR2 are SNHLY and FYNNEI. Trimming cost V 6 bases and J 1 base, with 4 bases left between them. The CDR3 coding sequence is TGTGCCAGCAGAATTTCCTACGAGCAGTACTTC. This codes for CASRISYEQYF.

This clonotype has at least ten counts. The chain combines TRBV2 with TRBJ2-7; D call uncertain. The CDR3 spans 13 residues. V shed 4 bases and J shed 5 bases, with 12 bases lying between them. The germline V gene has CDR1 SNHLY and CDR2 FYNNEI. CDR3 nucleotide sequence: TGTGCCAGCAGTGGGACCCTTTTGAACGAGCAGTACTTC. Its translation is CASSGTLLNEQYF. The full variable domain, rest sourced from reference TRBV2 and TRBJ2-7, is EPEVTQTPSHQVTQMGQEVILRCVPISNHLYFYWYRQILGQKVEFLVSFYNNEISEKSEIFDDQFSVERPDGSNFTLKIRSTKLEDSAMYFCASSGTLLNEQYFGPGTRLTVT.

The chain carries TRBV19 and TRBJ2-1; D not certain. Trimming stripped 2 bases from V and 2 bases from J, with 4 bases between. The CDR3 sequence is 13 residues long. CDR1 is LNHDA, CDR2 SQIVND, per germline (reference sequence). CDR3 nucleotides: TGTGCCAGTAGTATATCACCCTACAATGAGCAGTTCTTC. Amino acids: CASSISPYNEQFF.

The V and J genes are TRBV7-3 and TRBJ1-5; the match to TRBD1 covers 8 bases. V shed 5 bases and J 0 bases; nucleotides not matched to a gene: 9. This CDR3 is built from 17 residues. The V gene's germline CDR1 is SGHTA and CDR2 FQGTGA. CDR3 loop: CASSERGTGYSNQPQHF. The CDR3 nucleotides read TGTGCCAGCAGCGAGAGAGGGACAGGCTATAGCAATCAGCCCCAGCATTTT.

This clonotype has a handful of counts. This chain connects TRBV4-1 to TRBJ2-1; maybe TRBD2 (6 bases). The germline V and J ends were trimmed by 2 bases and 3 bases, with 14 bases remaining between them. Germline V gene lookup returns CDR1 MGHRA and CDR2 YSYEKL. The CDR3 sequence is 16 residues long. The CDR3 loop reads CASSQIGTAVYNEQFF. The CDR3 coding sequence is TGCGCCAGCAGCCAAATTGGGACTGCAGTCTACAATGAGCAGTTCTTC.

This rearrangement joins TRBV20-1 to TRBJ2-3, with TRBD2 matching 11 bases. This CDR3 contains 15 residues. From germline, CDR1 is DFQATT and CDR2 SNEGSKA (reference sequence). V lost 6 bases, J lost 4 bases, and 9 bases stayed unmatched. The CDR3, as DNA: TGCAGTGCCGATATACTAGCGGGAGCAGCAGATACGCAGTATTTT. Protein sequence: CSADILAGAADTQYF.

This clonotype has at least ten counts. CDR3 residues: CSAGQGTNEQYF. In DNA, the CDR3 is TGCAGCGCGGGACAGGGAACGAACGAGCAGTACTTC. This chain uses TRBV29-1 with TRBJ2-7; 9 nucleotides agree with TRBD1. With 7 bases clipped from V and 5 bases from J, the junction kept 6 bases outside the gene matches. Germline V gene data show CDR1 as SQVTM and CDR2 as ANQGSEA. The CDR3 runs 12 residues.

The V call is TRBV4-1, the J call TRBJ2-3; D unresolved. Germline V gene data show CDR1 as MGHRA and CDR2 as YSYEKL. This CDR3 spans 13 amino acids. Trimming left V 2 bases short and J 2 bases short, with 5 bases between. Here the CDR3 DNA reads TGCGCCAGCAGCCAACTGAACACAGATACGCAGTATTTT. This gives the protein CASSQLNTDTQYF.

In this sample, this clonotype turned up many times. This rearrangement joins TRBV6-5 to TRBJ2-5, with D possibly being TRBD1 or TRBD2 (5 bases each). V was trimmed by 0 bases and J by 6 bases, leaving 14 bases between them. Germline V gives CDR1 MNHEY, CDR2 SVGAGI. This CDR3 has 15 amino acids. CDR3 DNA: TGTGCCAGCAGTTACTCGGGCCCGGGGCGCAAGACCCAGTACTTC. Amino acid sequence: CASSYSGPGRKTQYF.

This chain uses TRBV15 with TRBJ1-5; tentative D call: TRBD1 (6 bases). Trimming left V 3 bases short and J 6 bases short, with 18 bases between. The CDR3 contains 16 residues. The V gene's germline CDR1 is LNHNV and CDR2 YYDKDF (reference sequence). CDR3 DNA: TGTGCCACCAGCAGTGGGGACACTTTTGGGGGTCAGCCCCAGCATTTT. This translates into CATSSGDTFGGQPQHF.

This clonotype was observed many times. The CDR3 spells CAWSAPSGTGGREQFF. CDR3 nucleotides: TGTGCCTGGAGTGCTCCATCCGGGACAGGGGGGCGGGAGCAGTTCTTC. This chain connects TRBV30 to TRBJ2-1, with 11 bases matching TRBD1. After removal of 1 base from V and 10 bases from J, the junction contained 12 bases not matched to a gene. The length of the CDR3 is 16 residues. The germline V gene encodes CDR1 GTSNPN and CDR2 SVGIG (reference sequence). The variable domain in full, with the rest retrieved from reference TRBV30 and TRBJ2-1, is SQTIHQWPATLVQPVGSPLSLECTVEGTSNPNLYWYRQAAGRGLQLLFYSVGIGQISSEVPQNLSASRPQDRQFILSSKKLLLSDSGFYLCAWSAPSGTGGREQFFGPGTRLTVL.

This clonotype was detected a few times. The CDR3 DNA follows: TGTGCCAGCAGTACCAACCGGACTAGTGCTACGTTTCTGGCAGATACGCAGTATTTT. As protein: CASSTNRTSATFLADTQYF. The chain uses TRBV28 and TRBJ2-3, with 7 nucleotides matching TRBD2. Germline V gene sequence: CDR1 MDHEN, CDR2 SYDVKM. V trimming: 5 bases; J trimming: 4 bases; junction bases outside the gene matches: 21. This CDR3 is 19 amino acids long.

V and J are TRBV28 and TRBJ1-2, with 7 bases lining up with TRBD1. The CDR3 extends over 12 amino acids. The junction had 7 bases not matched to a gene; V was cut back by 11 bases and J by 4 bases. The germline CDR1 and CDR2 sequences are MDHEN and SYDVKM. The chain's CDR3 is CAAGQALYGYTF. In DNA, the CDR3 is TGTGCCGCCGGACAGGCGCTCTATGGCTACACCTTC.

This clonotype was detected only a few times. This rearrangement joins TRBV19 to TRBJ1-5; no firm D call. Germline V lookup: CDR1 LNHDA, CDR2 SQIVND (reference sequence). Trimming removed 3 bases at V and 1 base at J, with 16 bases between. This CDR3 is built from 17 residues. The CDR3 spells CASSILGGQGSNQPQHF. The CDR3 nucleotides read TGTGCCAGTAGTATCTTGGGTGGGCAAGGGAGCAATCAGCCCCAGCATTTT. The variable domain in full, with the rest retrieved from reference TRBV19 and TRBJ1-5, is DGGITQSPKYLFRKEGQNVTLSCEQNLNHDAMYWYRQDPGQGLRLIYYSQIVNDFQKGDIAEGYSVSREKKESFPLTVTSAQKNPTAFYLCASSILGGQGSNQPQHFGDGTRLSIL.

Many counts were recorded for this clonotype. The chain combines TRBV28 with TRBJ2-7; D unresolved. CDR3 length: 12 amino acids. The ends were cut back, 6 bases at V and 4 bases at J, with 10 bases in the middle. From germline, CDR1 is MDHEN and CDR2 SYDVKM. Here the CDR3 reads CASRGLFYEQYF. The CDR3 nucleotides read TGTGCCAGCAGAGGGCTTTTTTACGAGCAGTACTTC.